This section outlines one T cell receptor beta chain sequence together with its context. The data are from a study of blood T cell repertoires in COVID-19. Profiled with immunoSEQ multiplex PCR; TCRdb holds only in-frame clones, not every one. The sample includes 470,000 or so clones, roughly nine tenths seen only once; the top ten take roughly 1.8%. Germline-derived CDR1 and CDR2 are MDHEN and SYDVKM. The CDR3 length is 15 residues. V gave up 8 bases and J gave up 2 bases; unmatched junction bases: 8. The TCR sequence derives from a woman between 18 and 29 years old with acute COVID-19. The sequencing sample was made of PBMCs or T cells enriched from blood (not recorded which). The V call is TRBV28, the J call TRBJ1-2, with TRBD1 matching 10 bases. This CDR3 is CASAFSTGGNYGYTF. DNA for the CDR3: TGTGCCAGCGCGTTCTCGACAGGGGGCAACTATGGCTACACCTTC.